This T cell receptor (beta chain) appears in the sequencing data of a study of T cell repertoires in ileal Crohn's disease. The wider study: Operated complications were stricturing disease (around 60%) and penetrating disease (about 40%). Thiopurines (fewer than 12) or anti-TNF agents (around 17) were given postoperatively to about half. M6 samples are neoterminal ileum biopsies from postoperative colonoscopy.

Findings and caveats of the study: Endoscopic recurrence occurred in every patient whose clonality exceeded 26.8%.

In the case of this clone: What it binds is unknown.

Clones were sequenced by immunoSEQ multiplex PCR, and TCRdb holds only the in-frame ones, with some missing. The profile shows roughly 5,600 clones, about four fifths of them singletons. Time point in this sample: neoterminal ileum biopsy at postoperative endoscopy, about 6 months after surgery. This CDR3 contains 12 residues. In germline, CDR1 is MNHNY, CDR2 SVGAGI (reference sequence). The V end was cut by 8 bases, the J end by 1 base, with 8 bases between. Sequenced input: ileal tissue. The TCR sequence derives from an adult with Crohn's disease. This sequence joins TRBV6-6 and TRBJ1-1, with no clear D. The chain's CDR3 is CASAGPNTEAFF. CDR3 bases: TGTGCCAGCGCTGGCCCGAACACTGAAGCTTTCTTT.